These T cell receptor beta chains were read from a single sample in a study of siplizumab effects on memory and regulatory T cells. Assay: immunoSEQ multiplex PCR; the TCRdb copy retains only in-frame clones and omits some. This sample carries some 120,000 clones, around 94% of them seen once, and the ten largest clones take roughly 1.5%. Sequencing was performed on non-Treg CD4+ T cells sorted from blood. These receptor sequences come from a human donor in good health. The CDR3 runs from the conserved cysteine through the conserved F or W. D genes are given only for firm matches. Clone size appears in some rows only: once, few, many, or a class for an expanded clone.

d_gene	v_gene	abundance	j_gene	CDR3aa	CDR3nt
TRBD2	TRBV28	-	TRBJ2-1	CASSTMTSGGTLYNEQFF	TGTGCCAGCAGTACGATGACTAGCGGGGGGACATTATACAATGAGCAGTTCTTC
TRBD2	TRBV2	-	TRBJ2-1	CASIQREGPYNEQFF	TGTGCCAGCATTCAGCGGGAGGGCCCCTACAATGAGCAGTTCTTC
-	TRBV18	-	TRBJ1-2	CASSPIRVANYGYTF	TGTGCCAGCTCACCAATCAGGGTAGCTAACTATGGCTACACCTTC
-	TRBV21-1	-	TRBJ2-5	CASRLKEIPQETQYF	TGTGCCAGCAGGCTAAAGGAAATTCCCCAGGAGACCCAGTACTTC
TRBD2	TRBV6-5	once	TRBJ2-1	CASSYRGTSGYNEQFF	TGTGCCAGCAGTTACAGGGGGACTAGCGGCTACAATGAGCAGTTCTTC
-	TRBV2	-	TRBJ1-2	CASTHGTLEGFNYGYTF	TGTGCCAGCACCCACGGGACCTTGGAGGGATTTAACTATGGCTACACCTTC
-	TRBV7-3	-	TRBJ2-1	CASSLRDGPSSYNEQFF	TGTGCCAGCAGCTTAAGGGACGGTCCAAGCTCCTACAATGAGCAGTTCTTC
-	TRBV11-2	-	TRBJ2-1	CASSLDWGGGIYEQFF	TGTGCCAGCAGCTTAGATTGGGGGGGCGGAATCTATGAGCAGTTCTTC
TRBD1	TRBV5-4	-	TRBJ1-4	CASSRGQGKTTNEKLFF	TGTGCCAGCAGCCGAGGACAGGGGAAGACGACTAATGAAAAACTGTTTTTT
-	TRBV2	-	TRBJ1-1	CASNRGGGATEAFF	TGTGCCAGCAATCGAGGGGGGGGCGCGACTGAAGCTTTCTTT
-	TRBV11-3	-	TRBJ2-3	CASSFSGSTDTQYF	TGTGCCAGCAGCTTTAGCGGAAGCACAGATACGCAGTATTTT
TRBD2	TRBV19	-	TRBJ2-6	CASSGLAGDLGANVLTF	TGTGCCAGTAGTGGGCTAGCGGGAGATCTTGGGGCCAACGTCCTGACTTTC
-	TRBV7-9	-	TRBJ1-1	CASSLGRVEAFF	TGTGCCAGCAGCTTAGGGAGGGTTGAAGCTTTCTTT
-	TRBV6-6	once	TRBJ1-5	CASSYENQPQHF	TGTGCCAGCAGTTACGAGAATCAGCCCCAGCATTTT
-	TRBV23-1	-	TRBJ1-1	CASTCSEVNTEAFF	TGCGCCAGCACCTGCTCGGAAGTGAACACTGAAGCTTTCTTT
-	TRBV6-5	-	TRBJ2-6	CASSYEGSGANVLTF	TGTGCCAGCAGTTACGAGGGCTCTGGGGCCAACGTCCTGACTTTC
TRBD2	TRBV5-4	-	TRBJ2-7	CASSLGVAGGLAEQYF	TGTGCCAGCAGCTTGGGGGTAGCGGGAGGACTAGCCGAGCAGTACTTC
-	TRBV5-1	-	TRBJ1-5	CASSLDRGNQPQHF	TGCGCCAGCAGCTTGGATAGGGGCAATCAGCCCCAGCATTTT
-	TRBV21-1	-	TRBJ1-5	CATAPGGRGNQPQHF	TGTGCCACCGCCCCAGGGGGCCGGGGCAATCAGCCCCAGCATTTT
-	TRBV5-4	-	TRBJ1-2	CASSFGFSNYGYTF	TGTGCCAGCAGCTTTGGGTTCAGCAACTATGGCTACACCTTC
-	TRBV18	-	TRBJ1-5	CASSPGRGDQPQHF	TGTGCCAGCTCACCAGGCCGGGGGGACCAGCCCCAGCATTTT
-	TRBV6-6	-	TRBJ1-2	CASSGSYGYTF	TGTGCCAGCAGTGGATCCTATGGCTACACCTTC
-	TRBV18	-	TRBJ1-1	CASSPGPENTEAFF	TGTGCCAGCTCACCGGGGCCCGAGAACACTGAAGCTTTCTTT
-	TRBV27	-	TRBJ1-2	CASSPLEGRGRSGYTF	TGTGCCAGCAGTCCCCTAGAAGGCCGCGGCCGCTCGGGCTACACCTTC
TRBD1	TRBV18	-	TRBJ2-5	CASSPLGQGFRETQYF	TGTGCCAGCTCACCACTAGGACAGGGGTTTCGTGAGACCCAGTACTTC
-	TRBV12-1	-	TRBJ1-5	CASSFAPPGGNQPQHF	TGTGCCAGCAGCTTTGCGCCCCCGGGGGGCAATCAGCCCCAGCATTTT
TRBD1	TRBV7-9	-	TRBJ2-5	CASSLWQGQETQYF	TGTGCCAGCAGCTTGTGGCAGGGACAGGAGACCCAGTACTTC
-	TRBV6-5	-	TRBJ1-2	CASTPLGGESGYTF	TGTGCCAGCACTCCCCTTGGGGGGGAATCGGGCTACACCTTC
TRBD1	TRBV30	-	TRBJ2-7	CAWRVKGGDSYEQYF	TGTGCCTGGAGGGTAAAAGGGGGCGACTCCTACGAGCAGTACTTC
TRBD1	TRBV28	-	TRBJ1-1	CASSTGTGRTEAFF	TGTGCCAGCAGTACAGGGACAGGGCGCACTGAAGCTTTCTTT
TRBD2	TRBV6-5	-	TRBJ2-1	CASSYWREPNEQFF	TGTGCCAGCAGTTACTGGCGGGAGCCCAATGAGCAGTTCTTC
-	TRBV6-1	-	TRBJ2-5	CASSEAGGRETQYF	TGTGCCAGCAGTGAAGCGGGGGGGCGGGAGACCCAGTACTTC
-	TRBV25-1	-	TRBJ1-3	CASSTGAGNTIYF	TGTGCCAGCAGTACGGGGGCGGGTAACACCATATATTTT
-	TRBV5-1	-	TRBJ1-4	CASSFGSSTNEKLFF	TGCGCCAGCAGTTTCGGGTCCTCAACTAATGAAAAACTGTTTTTT
TRBD1	TRBV7-2	-	TRBJ1-4	CASSRDRKKLFF	TGTGCCAGCAGCCGGGACAGGAAAAAACTGTTTTTT
-	TRBV4-1	-	TRBJ1-3	CASSQAQGNTIYF	TGCGCCAGCAGCCAAGCCCAGGGAAACACCATATATTTT
-	TRBV5-5	-	TRBJ1-2	CASSLSGTRAYGYTF	TGTGCCAGCAGCTTGTCGGGGACTCGAGCGTATGGCTACACCTTC
-	TRBV4-2	-	TRBJ2-5	CASSQAGKGLGQETQYF	TGTGCCAGCAGCCAAGCGGGTAAGGGGCTTGGACAAGAGACCCAGTACTTC
-	TRBV5-1	-	TRBJ1-1	CASSLAERGNTEAFF	TGCGCCAGCAGCTTGGCCGAGAGGGGGAACACTGAAGCTTTCTTT
TRBD1	TRBV5-4	once	TRBJ1-2	CASSIDRAGGYTF	TGTGCCAGCAGCATAGACAGGGCGGGTGGCTACACCTTC
-	TRBV5-1	-	TRBJ1-1	CASSLGPSANTEAFF	TGCGCCAGCAGCTTGGGACCGTCGGCGAACACTGAAGCTTTCTTT